This TCR beta chain was found in a study of blood T cell repertoires in COVID-19. Assay used: immunoSEQ multiplex PCR; TCRdb lists only in-frame clones, some missing. The sample contains roughly 49,000 clones, more than 75% of which appear only once. This CDR3 comprises 17 residues. The V gene end was trimmed by 1 base and the J gene end by 1 base; junction bases not matched to a gene: 7. The germline CDR1 and CDR2 sequences are MGHRA and YSYEKL. The receptor comes from a man aged 45-60 years with active COVID-19. Sequencing used peripheral blood. The chain uses TRBV4-1 and TRBJ2-7; 10 bases align to TRBD2. CDR3 DNA sequence: TGCGCCAGCAGCCAAGGGGCTACTAGCGGGGTTTCCTACGAGCAGTACTTC. Amino acids: CASSQGATSGVSYEQYF.